Sequencing of this T cell receptor (beta chain) was carried out in a study of molecular identifiers for immune sequencing clone quantification. In its sample, this clonotype was seen a few times. The antigen is unknown. A read error may explain this, as a much larger clone is one base away. Regarding the study as a whole: Molecules of identical TCR sharing a barcode could underestimate highly expanded clone sizes. Among 900,000 to 1,000,000 naive cells, spiked Jurkat TCR RNA from a single cell was reportedly detectable.

TCRdb re-derived calls from the PCR reads in MiXCR, one entry per CDR3 protein. Of about 640,000 distinct CDR3 sequences in the sample, roughly 21% were seen once. Sequencing was carried out using naive CD8+ T cells from blood, with Jurkat cell RNA spiked in. Subset here: FACS-sorted CD8+CD4-CCR7+CD45RA+ naive T cells. The receptor's source is a human donor in good health. Some libraries in this study had Jurkat cell RNA spiked in.

The DNA for the CDR3 is TGCGCCAGCGGTGATGTCCAGAACACTGAAGCTTTCTTT. As protein: CASGDVQNTEAFF. V usage is TRBV10-2 and J usage is TRBJ1-1; D not resolved. Per germline, CDR1 WSHSY and CDR2 SAAADI. This CDR3 contains 13 residues.